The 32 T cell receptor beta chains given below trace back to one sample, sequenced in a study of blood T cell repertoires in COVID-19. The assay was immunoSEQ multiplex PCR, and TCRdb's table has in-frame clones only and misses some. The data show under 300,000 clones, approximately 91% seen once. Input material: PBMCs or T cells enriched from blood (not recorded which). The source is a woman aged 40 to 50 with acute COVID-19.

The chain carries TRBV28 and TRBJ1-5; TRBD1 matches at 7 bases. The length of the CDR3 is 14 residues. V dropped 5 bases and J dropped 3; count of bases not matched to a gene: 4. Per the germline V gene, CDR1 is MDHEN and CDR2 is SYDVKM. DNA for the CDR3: TGTGCCAGCAGTACAGGGGTATCCAATCAGCCCCAGCATTTT. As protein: CASSTGVSNQPQHF.

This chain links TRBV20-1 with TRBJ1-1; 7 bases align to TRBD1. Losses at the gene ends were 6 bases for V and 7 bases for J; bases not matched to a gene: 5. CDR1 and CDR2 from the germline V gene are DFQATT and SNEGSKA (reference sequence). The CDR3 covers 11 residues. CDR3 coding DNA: TGCAGTGCCCAAGACAGGGTTGAAGCTTTCTTT. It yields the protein CSAQDRVEAFF.

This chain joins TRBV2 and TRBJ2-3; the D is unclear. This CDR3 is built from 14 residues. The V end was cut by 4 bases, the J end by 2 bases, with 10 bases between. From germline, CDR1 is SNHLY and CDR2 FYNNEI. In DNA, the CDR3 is TGTGCCAGCAGTGTTGGGCTCCCCACAGATACGCAGTATTTT. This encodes CASSVGLPTDTQYF. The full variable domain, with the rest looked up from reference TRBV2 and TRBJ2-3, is EPEVTQTPSHQVTQMGQEVILRCVPISNHLYFYWYRQILGQKVEFLVSFYNNEISEKSEIFDDQFSVERPDGSNFTLKIRSTKLEDSAMYFCASSVGLPTDTQYFGPGTRLTVL.

CDR3 amino acids: CASSPPMRPGGGQRQPQHF. CDR3 coding DNA: TGTGCCAGCTCACCACCGATGAGGCCAGGGGGTGGCCAGCGGCAGCCCCAGCATTTT. The chain has TRBV18 and TRBJ1-5, with 7 bases that match TRBD1. The CDR3 sequence is 19 residues long. V trimming: 0 bases; J trimming: 7 bases; junction bases outside the gene matches: 18. Germline V gene sequence: CDR1 KGHSH, CDR2 LQKENI.

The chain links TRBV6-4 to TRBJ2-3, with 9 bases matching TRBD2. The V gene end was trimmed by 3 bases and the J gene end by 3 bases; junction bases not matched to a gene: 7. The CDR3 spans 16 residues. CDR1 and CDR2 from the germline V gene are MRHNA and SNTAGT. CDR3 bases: TGTGCCAGCAGTGAGGTCAGCGGGGGGAGTACAGATACGCAGTATTTT. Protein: CASSEVSGGSTDTQYF.

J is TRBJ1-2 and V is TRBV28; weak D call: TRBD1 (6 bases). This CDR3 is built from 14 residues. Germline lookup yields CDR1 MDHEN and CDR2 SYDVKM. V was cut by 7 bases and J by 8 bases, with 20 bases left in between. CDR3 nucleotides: TGTGCCAGCACCACACTAGGGGGGGCTGGAGGCTACACCTTC. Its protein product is CASTTLGGAGGYTF.

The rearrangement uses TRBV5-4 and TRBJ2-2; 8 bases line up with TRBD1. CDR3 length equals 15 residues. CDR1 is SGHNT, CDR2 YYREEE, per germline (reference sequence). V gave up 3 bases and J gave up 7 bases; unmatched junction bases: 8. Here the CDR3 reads CASSSNRGYDGELFF. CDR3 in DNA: TGTGCCAGCAGCTCAAACAGGGGGTATGACGGGGAGCTGTTTTTT.

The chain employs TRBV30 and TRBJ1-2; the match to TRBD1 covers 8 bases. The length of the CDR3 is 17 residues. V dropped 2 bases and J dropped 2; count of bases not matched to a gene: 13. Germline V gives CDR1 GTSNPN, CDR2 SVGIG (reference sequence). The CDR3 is CAWSSDFRGQANYGYTF. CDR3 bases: TGTGCCTGGAGTTCAGATTTTAGGGGACAGGCCAACTATGGCTACACCTTC.

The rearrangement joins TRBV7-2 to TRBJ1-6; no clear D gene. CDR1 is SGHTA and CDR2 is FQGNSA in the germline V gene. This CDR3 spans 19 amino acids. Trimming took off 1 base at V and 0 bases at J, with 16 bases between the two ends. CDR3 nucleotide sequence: TGTGCCAGCAGCTTAGTGGGCCTCAGAATGAGCTCCTATAATTCACCCCTCCACTTT. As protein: CASSLVGLRMSSYNSPLHF.

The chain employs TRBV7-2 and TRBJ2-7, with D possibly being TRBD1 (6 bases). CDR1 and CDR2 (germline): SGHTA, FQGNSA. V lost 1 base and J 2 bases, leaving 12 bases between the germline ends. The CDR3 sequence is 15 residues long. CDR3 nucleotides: TGTGCCAGCAGCTTAGAGGGGGACCCACCCTACGAGCAGTACTTC. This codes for CASSLEGDPPYEQYF.

The CDR3 reads CASSQVGGEAFF. The DNA of the CDR3 is TGCGCCAGCAGCCAAGTTGGAGGTGAAGCTTTCTTT. This sequence joins TRBV4-1 and TRBJ1-1; D remains ambiguous. V gave up 1 base and J gave up 7 bases, with 7 bases separating them. Germline V lookup: CDR1 MGHRA, CDR2 YSYEKL. This CDR3 has 12 amino acids.

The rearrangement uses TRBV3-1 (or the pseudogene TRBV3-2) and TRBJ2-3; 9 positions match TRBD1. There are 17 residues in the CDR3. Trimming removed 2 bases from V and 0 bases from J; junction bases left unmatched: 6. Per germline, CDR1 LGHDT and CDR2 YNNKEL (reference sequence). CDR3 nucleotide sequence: TGTGCCAGCAGCCAACCCTGGGACAGGGCTAGCACAGATACGCAGTATTTT. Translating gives CASSQPWDRASTDTQYF.

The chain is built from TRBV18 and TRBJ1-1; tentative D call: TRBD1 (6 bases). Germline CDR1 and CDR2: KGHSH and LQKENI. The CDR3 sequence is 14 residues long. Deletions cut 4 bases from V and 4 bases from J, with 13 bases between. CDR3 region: CASSQNTGSTEAFF. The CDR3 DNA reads TGTGCCAGCTCACAAAACACAGGGTCCACTGAAGCTTTCTTT.

CDR3 sequence reads: CATRLVNEQFF. The CDR3 DNA follows: TGTGCCACCCGACTAGTCAATGAGCAGTTCTTC. The chain employs TRBV2 and TRBJ2-1, with a weak D call TRBD2 (6 bases). The germline gives CDR1 SNHLY, CDR2 FYNNEI. The CDR3 sequence is 11 residues long. V gave up 10 bases and J gave up 6 bases, with 10 bases separating them.

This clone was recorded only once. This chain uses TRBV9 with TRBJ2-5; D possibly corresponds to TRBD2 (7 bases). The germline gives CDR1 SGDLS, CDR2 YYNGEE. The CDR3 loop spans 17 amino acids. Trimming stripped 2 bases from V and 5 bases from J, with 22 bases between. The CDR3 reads CASSVAGGLAVGETQYF. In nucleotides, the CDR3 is TGTGCCAGCAGCGTCGCCGGGGGGCTAGCGGTCGGGGAGACCCAGTACTTC.

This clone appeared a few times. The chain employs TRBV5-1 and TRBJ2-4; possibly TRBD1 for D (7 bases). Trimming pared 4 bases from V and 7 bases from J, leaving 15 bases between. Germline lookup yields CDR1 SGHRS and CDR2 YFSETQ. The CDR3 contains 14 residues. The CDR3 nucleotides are TGCGCCAGCAGCCTCAGCGCAGGGGGGAACATTCAGTACTTC. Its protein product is CASSLSAGGNIQYF.

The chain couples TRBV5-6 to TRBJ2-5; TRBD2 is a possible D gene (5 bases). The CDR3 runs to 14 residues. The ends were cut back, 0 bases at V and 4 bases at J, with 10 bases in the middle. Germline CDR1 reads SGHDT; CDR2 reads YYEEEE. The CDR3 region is CASSLVPRGETQYF. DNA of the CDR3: TGTGCCAGCAGCTTGGTTCCCCGGGGAGAGACCCAGTACTTC.

CDR3 loop: CASSPDRVTGELFF. Written as DNA, the CDR3 is TGTGCCAGCTCACCGGACAGGGTCACCGGGGAGCTGTTTTTT. This sequence joins TRBV18 and TRBJ2-2; 8 bases fit TRBD1. Trimming removed 3 bases from V and 4 bases from J; junction bases left unmatched: 1. This CDR3 region has 14 residues. Per the germline V gene, CDR1 is KGHSH and CDR2 is LQKENI. Using reference TRBV18 and TRBJ2-2 for the parts outside the CDR3, the full variable domain is NAGVMQNPRHLVRRRGQEARLRCSPMKGHSHVYWYRQLPEEGLKFMVYLQKENIIDESGMPKERFSAEFPKEGPSILRIQQVVRGDSAAYFCASSPDRVTGELFFGEGSRLTVL.

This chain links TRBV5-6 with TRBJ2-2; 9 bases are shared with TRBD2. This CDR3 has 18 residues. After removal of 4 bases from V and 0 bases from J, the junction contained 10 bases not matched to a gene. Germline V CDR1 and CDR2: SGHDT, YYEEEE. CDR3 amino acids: CASSRGSAGGSNTGELFF. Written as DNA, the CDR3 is TGTGCCAGCAGCCGGGGATCAGCGGGGGGTTCGAACACCGGGGAGCTGTTTTTT.

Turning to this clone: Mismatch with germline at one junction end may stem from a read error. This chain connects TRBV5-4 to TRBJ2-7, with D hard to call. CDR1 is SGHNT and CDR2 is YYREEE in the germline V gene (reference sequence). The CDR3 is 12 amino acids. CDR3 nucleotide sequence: TGTGCCAGCAGCGATGACTCCAACGAGCAGTACTTC. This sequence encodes CASSDDSNEQYF.

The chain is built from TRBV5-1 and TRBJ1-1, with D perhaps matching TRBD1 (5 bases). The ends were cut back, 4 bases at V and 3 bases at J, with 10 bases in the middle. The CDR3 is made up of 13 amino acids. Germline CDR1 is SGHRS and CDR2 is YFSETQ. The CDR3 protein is CASSPQADTEAFF. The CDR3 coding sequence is TGCGCCAGCAGCCCACAGGCCGACACTGAAGCTTTCTTT. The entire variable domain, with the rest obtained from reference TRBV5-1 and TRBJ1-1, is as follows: KAGVTQTPRYLIKTRGQQVTLSCSPISGHRSVSWYQQTPGQGLQFLFEYFSETQRNKGNFPGRFSGRQFSNSRSEMNVSTLELGDSALYLCASSPQADTEAFFGQGTRLTVV.

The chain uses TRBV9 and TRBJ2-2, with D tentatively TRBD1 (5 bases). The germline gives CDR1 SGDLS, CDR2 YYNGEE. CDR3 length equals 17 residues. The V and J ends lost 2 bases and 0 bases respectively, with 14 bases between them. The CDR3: CASSVSLMTANTGELFF. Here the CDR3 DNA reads TGTGCCAGCAGCGTTAGTTTGATGACAGCGAACACCGGGGAGCTGTTTTTT.

As DNA, the CDR3 is TGTGCCAGCAGCCCAAACAGGGGCTACGAGCAGTACTTC. Protein: CASSPNRGYEQYF. The gene calls are TRBV3-1 (or the pseudogene TRBV3-2) and TRBJ2-7; TRBD1 matches 7 bases. Germline-derived CDR1 and CDR2 are LGHDT and YNNKEL (reference sequence). V was clipped by 4 bases and J by 3 bases; unmatched bases: 3. The CDR3 is 13 amino acids.

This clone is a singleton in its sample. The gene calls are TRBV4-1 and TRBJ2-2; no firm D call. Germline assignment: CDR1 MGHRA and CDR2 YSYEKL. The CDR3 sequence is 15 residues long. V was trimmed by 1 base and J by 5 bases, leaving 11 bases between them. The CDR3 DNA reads TGCGCCAGCAGCCAAGGCCATGGCTGGACCGGGGAGCTGTTTTTT. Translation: CASSQGHGWTGELFF.

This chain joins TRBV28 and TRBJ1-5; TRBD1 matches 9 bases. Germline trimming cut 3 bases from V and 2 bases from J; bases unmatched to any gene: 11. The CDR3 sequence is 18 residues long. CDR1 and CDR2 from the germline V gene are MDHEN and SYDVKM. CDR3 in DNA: TGTGCCAGCAGTTTGGGACAGGGTTTTGTTTTCGGCAATCAGCCCCAGCATTTT. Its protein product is CASSLGQGFVFGNQPQHF.

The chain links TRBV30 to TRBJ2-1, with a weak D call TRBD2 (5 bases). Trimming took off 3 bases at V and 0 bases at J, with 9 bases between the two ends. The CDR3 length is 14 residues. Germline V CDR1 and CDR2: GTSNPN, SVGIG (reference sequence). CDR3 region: CAWSVGNSYNEQFF. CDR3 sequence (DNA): TGTGCCTGGAGCGTCGGGAACTCCTACAATGAGCAGTTCTTC.

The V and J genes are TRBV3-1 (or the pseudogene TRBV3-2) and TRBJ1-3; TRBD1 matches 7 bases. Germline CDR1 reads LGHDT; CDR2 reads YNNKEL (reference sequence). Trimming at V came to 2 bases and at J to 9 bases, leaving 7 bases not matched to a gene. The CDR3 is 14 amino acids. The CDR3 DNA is TGTGCCAGCAGCCAATCCAGGGGGGTTGCCACCATATATTTT. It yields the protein CASSQSRGVATIYF.

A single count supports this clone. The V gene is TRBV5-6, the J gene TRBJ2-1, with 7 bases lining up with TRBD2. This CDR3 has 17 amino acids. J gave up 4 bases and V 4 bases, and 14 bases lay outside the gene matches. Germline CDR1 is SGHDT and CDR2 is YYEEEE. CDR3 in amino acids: CASSRITSALLYNEQFF. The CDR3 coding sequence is TGTGCCAGCAGCCGGATCACTAGCGCTCTCTTATACAATGAGCAGTTCTTC.

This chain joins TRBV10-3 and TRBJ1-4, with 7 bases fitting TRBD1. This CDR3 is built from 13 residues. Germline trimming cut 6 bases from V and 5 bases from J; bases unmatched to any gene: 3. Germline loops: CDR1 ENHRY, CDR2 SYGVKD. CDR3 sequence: CAIRGTENEKLFF. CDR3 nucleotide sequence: TGTGCCATCAGGGGGACAGAAAATGAAAAACTGTTTTTT.

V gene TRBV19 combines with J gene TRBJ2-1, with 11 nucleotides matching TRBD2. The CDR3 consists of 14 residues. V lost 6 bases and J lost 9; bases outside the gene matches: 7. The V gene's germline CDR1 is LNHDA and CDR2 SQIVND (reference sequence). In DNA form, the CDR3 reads TGTGCCAGTAGCGAACTAGCGGGAGTGGGTGAGCAGTTCTTC. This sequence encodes CASSELAGVGEQFF.

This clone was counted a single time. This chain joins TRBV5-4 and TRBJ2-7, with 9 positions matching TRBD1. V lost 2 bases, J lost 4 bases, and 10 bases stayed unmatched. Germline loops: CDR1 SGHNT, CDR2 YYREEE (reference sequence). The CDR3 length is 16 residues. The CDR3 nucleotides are TGTGCCAGCAGCTTTCCCGGGACAGGGTCAATATACGAGCAGTACTTC. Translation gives CASSFPGTGSIYEQYF.

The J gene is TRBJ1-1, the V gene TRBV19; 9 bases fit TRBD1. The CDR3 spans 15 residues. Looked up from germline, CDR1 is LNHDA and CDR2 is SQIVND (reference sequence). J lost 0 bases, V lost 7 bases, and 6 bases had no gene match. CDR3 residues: CASTDRGILNTEAFF. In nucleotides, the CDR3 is TGTGCCAGTACAGACAGGGGGATTTTGAACACTGAAGCTTTCTTT. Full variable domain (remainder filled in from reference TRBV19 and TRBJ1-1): DGGITQSPKYLFRKEGQNVTLSCEQNLNHDAMYWYRQDPGQGLRLIYYSQIVNDFQKGDIAEGYSVSREKKESFPLTVTSAQKNPTAFYLCASTDRGILNTEAFFGQGTRLTVV.